This T cell receptor beta chain comes out of a study of beta chain features in type 1 diabetes. The length of the CDR3 is 15 residues. CDR1 and CDR2 from the germline V gene are SGHTA and FQGNSA. Trimming stripped 5 bases from V and 0 bases from J, with 11 bases between. By way of CD45RO/CCR7/CD25/CD127/CD95/CD27, the CD4+ regulatory, stem cell-like memory, central memory and naive cells were sorted. Expressed TCRB transcripts were sequenced, since all the RNA that had been isolated was reverse transcribed. Samples of naive, central memory and regulatory T cells yielded a mean of around 3.5 million reads. TCRdb keeps only in-frame clones here, not all; method: immunoSEQ multiplex PCR. The data hold about 400,000 clones, with roughly 13% observed a single time.

Source material: naive CD4+ T cells from blood. The source is a man aged 18 to 35 in good health. V usage is TRBV7-2 and J usage is TRBJ2-1; D is possibly TRBD2 (5 bases). The CDR3 nucleotides read TGTGCCAGCAGCCGGACTGCAAGCTCCTACAATGAGCAGTTCTTC. Translation: CASSRTASSYNEQFF.